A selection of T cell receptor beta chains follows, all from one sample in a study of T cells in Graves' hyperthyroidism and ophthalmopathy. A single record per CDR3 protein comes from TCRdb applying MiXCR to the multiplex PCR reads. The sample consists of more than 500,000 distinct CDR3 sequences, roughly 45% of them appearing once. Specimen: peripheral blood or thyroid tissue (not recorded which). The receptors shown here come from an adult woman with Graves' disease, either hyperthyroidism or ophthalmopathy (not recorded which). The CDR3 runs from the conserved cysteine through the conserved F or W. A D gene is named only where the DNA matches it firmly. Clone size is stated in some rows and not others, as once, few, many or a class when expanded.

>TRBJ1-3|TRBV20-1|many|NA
CSARGGKHGGASSGNTIYF
TGCAGTGCTAGAGGGGGGAAGCACGGGGGCGCCAGCTCTGGAAACACCATATATTTT
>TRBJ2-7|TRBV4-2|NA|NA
CASSPFSYEQYF
TGTGCCAGCAGCCCCTTTTCCTACGAGCAGTACTTC
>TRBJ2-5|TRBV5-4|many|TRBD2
CASSYTSAETQYF
TGTGCCAGCAGCTATACTAGCGCCGAGACCCAGTACTTC
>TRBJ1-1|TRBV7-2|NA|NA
CASTAGGVGTEAFF
TGTGCCAGCACTGCTGGGGGGGTAGGCACTGAAGCTTTCTTT
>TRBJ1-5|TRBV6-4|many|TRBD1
CATITGGNQPQHF
TGTGCCACTATAACAGGGGGCAATCAGCCCCAGCATTTT
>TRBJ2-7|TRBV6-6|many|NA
CASSLGDYEQYF
TGTGCCAGCAGTCTGGGGGATTACGAGCAGTACTTC
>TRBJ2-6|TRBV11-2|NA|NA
CASSLVWGRTGANVLTF
TGTGCCAGCAGCTTAGTTTGGGGGAGGACTGGGGCCAACGTCCTGACTTTC
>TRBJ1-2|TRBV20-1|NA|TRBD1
CSASRTGGADGYTF
TGCAGTGCTTCAAGGACAGGGGGCGCCGATGGCTACACCTTC
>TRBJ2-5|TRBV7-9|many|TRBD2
CASSLGAGGETQYF
TGTGCCAGCAGCTTAGGTGCGGGGGGAGAGACCCAGTACTTC
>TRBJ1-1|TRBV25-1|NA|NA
CASSRMGGGVHTEAFF
TGTGCCAGCAGCCGAATGGGGGGGGGTGTCCACACTGAAGCTTTCTTT
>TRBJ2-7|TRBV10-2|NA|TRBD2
CASTNRGGETYEQYF
TGTGCCAGCACCAACCGGGGGGGGGAAACCTACGAGCAGTACTTC
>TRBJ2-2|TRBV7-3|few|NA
CASSLRNERELFF
TGTGCCAGCAGCTTACGTAATGAGCGGGAGCTGTTTTTT
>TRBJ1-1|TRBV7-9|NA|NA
CASSSPGGYRNTEAFF
TGTGCCAGCAGCTCCCCCGGGGGGTACCGGAACACTGAAGCTTTCTTT
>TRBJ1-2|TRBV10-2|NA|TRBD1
CASKQGADYGYTF
TGTGCCAGCAAACAGGGGGCCGACTATGGCTACACCTTC
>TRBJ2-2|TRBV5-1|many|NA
CASSHRAGTGELFF
TGCGCCAGTTCCCACCGGGCGGGCACCGGGGAGCTGTTTTTT
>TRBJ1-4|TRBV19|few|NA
CASSPEANYGANEKLFF
TGTGCCAGTAGTCCTGAAGCTAATTATGGAGCTAATGAAAAACTGTTTTTT
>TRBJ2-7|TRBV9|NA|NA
CASSVAGTPTYEQYF
TGTGCCAGCAGCGTAGCGGGGACGCCAACCTACGAGCAGTACTTC
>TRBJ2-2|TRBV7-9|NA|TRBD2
CASSFIAGVHTGELFF
TGTGCCAGCAGCTTCATAGCGGGAGTTCACACCGGGGAGCTGTTTTTT
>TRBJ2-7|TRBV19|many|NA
CASSIGLDYEQYF
TGTGCCAGTAGTATAGGGTTGGACTACGAGCAGTACTTC
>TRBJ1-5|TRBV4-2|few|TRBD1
CASSPGTGRGDSNQPQHF
TGTGCCAGCAGCCCCGGGACAGGCCGGGGGGATAGCAATCAGCCCCAGCATTTT
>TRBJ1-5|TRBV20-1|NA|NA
CSARGGAQHF
TGCAGTGCTAGGGGGGGCGCCCAGCATTTT
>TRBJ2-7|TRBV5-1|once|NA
CASSLEPSSEQYF
TGCGCCAGCAGCTTGGAGCCTAGCAGCGAGCAGTACTTC
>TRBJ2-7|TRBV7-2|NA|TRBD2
CASSAGLAGVTSYEQYF
TGTGCCAGCAGCGCGGGACTAGCGGGGGTTACCTCCTACGAGCAGTACTTC
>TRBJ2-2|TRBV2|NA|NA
CASSESRGLFF
TGTGCCAGCAGTGAATCGCGGGGGCTGTTTTTT
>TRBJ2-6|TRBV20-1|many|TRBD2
CSATSGSSGANVLTF
TGCAGTGCTACTAGCGGTAGCTCTGGGGCCAACGTCCTGACTTTC
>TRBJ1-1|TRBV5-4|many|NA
CASSLGGTNTEAFF
TGTGCCAGCAGCTTGGGGGGCACGAACACTGAAGCTTTCTTT
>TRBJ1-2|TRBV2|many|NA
CASDIANYGYTF
TGTGCCAGTGACATAGCTAACTATGGCTACACCTTC
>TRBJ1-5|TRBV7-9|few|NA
CASSQGISQGNQPQHF
TGTGCCAGCAGCCAAGGGATTTCGCAGGGCAATCAGCCCCAGCATTTT
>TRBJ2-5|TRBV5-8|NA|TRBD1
CASSLLTGGPETQYF
TGTGCCAGCAGCTTGTTGACAGGGGGGCCAGAGACCCAGTACTTC
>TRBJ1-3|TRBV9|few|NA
CASSVYDRTHSGNTIYF
TGTGCCAGCAGCGTATACGACAGGACGCACTCTGGAAACACCATATATTTT
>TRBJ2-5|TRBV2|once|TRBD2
CASSRDSGREQYF
TGTGCCAGCAGTAGAGATAGCGGGAGGGAGCAGTACTTC
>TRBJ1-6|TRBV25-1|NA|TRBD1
CARTGQASGSPLHF
TGTGCCAGGACGGGACAGGCGTCCGGTTCACCCCTCCACTTT
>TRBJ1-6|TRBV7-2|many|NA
CAARNLGASGAYNSPLHF
TGTGCCGCGCGGAATTTGGGGGCGTCGGGGGCATATAATTCACCCCTCCACTTT
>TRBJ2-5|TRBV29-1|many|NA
CSALNLGVSETQYF
TGCAGCGCCTTGAATTTAGGGGTATCGGAGACCCAGTACTTC
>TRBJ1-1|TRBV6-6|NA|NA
CASRPVDGRNTEAFF
TGTGCCAGCAGACCCGTCGACGGCCGCAACACTGAAGCTTTCTTT
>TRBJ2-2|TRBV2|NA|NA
CASSGGINTGELFF
TGTGCCAGCAGTGGGGGGATCAACACCGGGGAGCTGTTTTTT
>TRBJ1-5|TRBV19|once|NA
CAGSMVGNQPQHF
TGTGCCGGTAGTATGGTCGGCAATCAGCCCCAGCATTTT